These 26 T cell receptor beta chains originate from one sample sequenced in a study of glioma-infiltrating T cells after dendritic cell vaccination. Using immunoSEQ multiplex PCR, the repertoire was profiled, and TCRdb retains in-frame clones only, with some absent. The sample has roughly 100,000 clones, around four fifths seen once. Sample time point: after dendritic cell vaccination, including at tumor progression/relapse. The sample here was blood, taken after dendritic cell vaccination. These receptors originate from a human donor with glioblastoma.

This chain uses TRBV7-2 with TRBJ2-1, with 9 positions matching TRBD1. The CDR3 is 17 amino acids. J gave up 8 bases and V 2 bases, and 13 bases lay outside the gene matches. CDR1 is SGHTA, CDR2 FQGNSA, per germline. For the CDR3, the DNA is TGTGCCAGCAGCTTATCTATTAACAGGGGGCCAGGGGATGAGCAGTTCTTC. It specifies CASSLSINRGPGDEQFF.

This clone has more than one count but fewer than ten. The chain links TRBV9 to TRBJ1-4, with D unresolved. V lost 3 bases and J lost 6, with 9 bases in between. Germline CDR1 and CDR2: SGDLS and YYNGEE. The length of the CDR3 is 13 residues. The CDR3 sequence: CASSGVRDEKLFF. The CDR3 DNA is TGTGCCAGCAGCGGGGTTCGGGATGAAAAACTGTTTTTT.

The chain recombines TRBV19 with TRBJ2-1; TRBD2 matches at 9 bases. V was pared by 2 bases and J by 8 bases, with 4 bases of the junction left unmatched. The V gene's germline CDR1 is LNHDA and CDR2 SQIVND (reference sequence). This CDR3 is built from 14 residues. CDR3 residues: CASSIPGLADEQFF. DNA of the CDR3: TGTGCCAGTAGTATACCGGGACTAGCCGATGAGCAGTTCTTC.

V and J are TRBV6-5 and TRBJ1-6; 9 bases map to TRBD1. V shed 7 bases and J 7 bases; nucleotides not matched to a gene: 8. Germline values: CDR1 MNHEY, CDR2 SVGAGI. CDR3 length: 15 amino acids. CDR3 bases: TGTGCCAGCACCGGACAGGGGCGCGGGAATTCACCCCTCCACTTT. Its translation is CASTGQGRGNSPLHF.

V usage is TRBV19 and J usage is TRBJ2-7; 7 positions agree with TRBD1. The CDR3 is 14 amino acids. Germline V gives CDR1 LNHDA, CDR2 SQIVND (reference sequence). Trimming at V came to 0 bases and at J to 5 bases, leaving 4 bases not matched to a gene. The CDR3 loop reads CASSIDNRGHEQYF. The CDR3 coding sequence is TGTGCCAGTAGTATAGATAACAGGGGCCACGAGCAGTACTTC.

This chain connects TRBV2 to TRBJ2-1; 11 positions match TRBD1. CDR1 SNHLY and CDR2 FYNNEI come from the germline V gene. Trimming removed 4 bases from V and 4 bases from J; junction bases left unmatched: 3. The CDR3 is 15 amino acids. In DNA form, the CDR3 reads TGTGCCAGCAGTGGCCGGGACAGGGGGTACAATGAGCAGTTCTTC. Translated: CASSGRDRGYNEQFF.

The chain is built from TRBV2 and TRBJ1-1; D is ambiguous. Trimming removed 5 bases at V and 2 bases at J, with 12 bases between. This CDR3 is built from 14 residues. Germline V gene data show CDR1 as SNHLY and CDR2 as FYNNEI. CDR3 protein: CASSYLVVNTEAFF. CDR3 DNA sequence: TGTGCCAGCAGTTATTTAGTAGTTAACACTGAAGCTTTCTTT.

CDR3 DNA: TGTGCCAGCAGCCGGGAGTCCTACGAGCAGTACTTC. It yields the protein CASSRESYEQYF. The rearrangement uses TRBV2 and TRBJ2-7, with a tentative D call TRBD2 (6 bases). CDR3 length equals 12 residues. Germline-derived CDR1 and CDR2 are SNHLY and FYNNEI. Between the trimmed V and J ends, which lost 6 bases and 1 base, there was a span of 7 bases.

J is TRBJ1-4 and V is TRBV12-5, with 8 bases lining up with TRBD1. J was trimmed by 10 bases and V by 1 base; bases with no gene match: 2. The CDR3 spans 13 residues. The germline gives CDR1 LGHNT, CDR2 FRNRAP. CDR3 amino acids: CASGLDRGAKLFF. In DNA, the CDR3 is TGTGCTAGTGGTTTGGACAGGGGGGCAAAACTGTTTTTT. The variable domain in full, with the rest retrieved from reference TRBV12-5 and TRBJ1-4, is DARVTQTPRHKVTEMGQEVTMRCQPILGHNTVFWYRQTMMQGLELLAYFRNRAPLDDSGMPKDRFSAEMPDATLATLKIQPSEPRDSAVYFCASGLDRGAKLFFGSGTQLSVL.

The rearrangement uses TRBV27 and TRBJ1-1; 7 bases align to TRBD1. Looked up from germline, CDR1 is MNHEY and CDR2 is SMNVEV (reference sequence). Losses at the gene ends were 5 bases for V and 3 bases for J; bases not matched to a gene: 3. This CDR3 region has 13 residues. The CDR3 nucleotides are TGTGCCAGCAGTACAGGGACAGACACTGAAGCTTTCTTT. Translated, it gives CASSTGTDTEAFF.

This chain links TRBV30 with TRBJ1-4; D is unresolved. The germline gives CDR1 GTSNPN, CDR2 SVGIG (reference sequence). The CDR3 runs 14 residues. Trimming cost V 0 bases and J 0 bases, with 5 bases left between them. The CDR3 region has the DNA TGTGCCTGGAGTGTTAGTGCAACTAATGAAAAACTGTTTTTT. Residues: CAWSVSATNEKLFF.

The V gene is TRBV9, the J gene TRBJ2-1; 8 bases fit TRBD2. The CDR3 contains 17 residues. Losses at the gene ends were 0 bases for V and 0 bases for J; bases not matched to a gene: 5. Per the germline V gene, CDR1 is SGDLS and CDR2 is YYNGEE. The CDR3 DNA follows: TGTGCCAGCAGCGTAGGTGTAGCGGGGTTCTCCTACAATGAGCAGTTCTTC. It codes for CASSVGVAGFSYNEQFF.

CDR3 sequence reads: CASSPRTGNSPLHF. CDR3 DNA: TGTGCCAGCAGCCCACGGACAGGGAATTCACCCCTCCACTTT. V usage is TRBV9 and J usage is TRBJ1-6; 8 bases are shared with TRBD1. This CDR3 has 14 amino acids. V shed 4 bases, J shed 7 bases, and the junction held 4 bases outside the gene matches. Germline lookup yields CDR1 SGDLS and CDR2 YYNGEE.

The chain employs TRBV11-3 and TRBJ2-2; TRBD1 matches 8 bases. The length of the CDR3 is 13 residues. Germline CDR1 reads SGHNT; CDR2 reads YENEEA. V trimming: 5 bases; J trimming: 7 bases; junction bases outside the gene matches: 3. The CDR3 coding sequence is TGTGCCAGCAGCCCGGACAGGGACGGGGAGCTGTTTTTT. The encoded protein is CASSPDRDGELFF.

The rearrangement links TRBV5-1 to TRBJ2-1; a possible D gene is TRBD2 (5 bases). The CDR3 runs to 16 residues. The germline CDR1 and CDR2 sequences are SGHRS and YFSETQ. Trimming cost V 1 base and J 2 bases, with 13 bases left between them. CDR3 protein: CASSLTGEPAYNEQFF. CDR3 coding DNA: TGCGCCAGCAGCTTGACCGGGGAACCCGCCTACAATGAGCAGTTCTTC.

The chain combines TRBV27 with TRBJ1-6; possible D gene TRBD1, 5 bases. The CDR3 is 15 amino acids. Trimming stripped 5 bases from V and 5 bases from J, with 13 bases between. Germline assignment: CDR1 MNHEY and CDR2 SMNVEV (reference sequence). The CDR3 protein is CASSPPGLHNSPLHF. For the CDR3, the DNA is TGTGCCAGCAGTCCTCCGGGACTGCATAATTCACCCCTCCACTTT.

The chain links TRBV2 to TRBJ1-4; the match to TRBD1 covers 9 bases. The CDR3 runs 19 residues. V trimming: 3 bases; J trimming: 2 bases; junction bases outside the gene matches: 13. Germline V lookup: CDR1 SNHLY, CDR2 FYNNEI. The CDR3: CASSDWGEGQGNTNEKLFF. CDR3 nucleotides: TGTGCCAGCAGTGATTGGGGAGAGGGACAGGGAAACACTAATGAAAAACTGTTTTTT.

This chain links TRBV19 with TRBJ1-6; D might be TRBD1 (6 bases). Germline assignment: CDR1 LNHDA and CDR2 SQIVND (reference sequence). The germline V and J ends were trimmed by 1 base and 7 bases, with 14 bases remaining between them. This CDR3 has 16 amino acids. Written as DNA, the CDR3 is TGTGCCAGTAGTATAGGAACGACAGGACCAAATTCACCCCTCCACTTT. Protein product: CASSIGTTGPNSPLHF.

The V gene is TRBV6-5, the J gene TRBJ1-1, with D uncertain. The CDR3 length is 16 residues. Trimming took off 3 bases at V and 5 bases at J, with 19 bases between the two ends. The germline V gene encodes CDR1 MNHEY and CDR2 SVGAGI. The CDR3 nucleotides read TGTGCCAGCAGTTATGAGGTAGCCCGAGGGTATACTGAAGCTTTCTTT. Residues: CASSYEVARGYTEAFF.

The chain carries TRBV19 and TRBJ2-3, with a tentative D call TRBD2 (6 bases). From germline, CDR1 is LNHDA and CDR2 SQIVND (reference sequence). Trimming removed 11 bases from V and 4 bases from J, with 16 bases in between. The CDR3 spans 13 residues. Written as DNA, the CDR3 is TGTGCCTGCGGGGCAGGGCTCCCAGATACGCAGTATTTT. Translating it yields CACGAGLPDTQYF. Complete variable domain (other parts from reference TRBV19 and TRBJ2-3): DGGITQSPKYLFRKEGQNVTLSCEQNLNHDAMYWYRQDPGQGLRLIYYSQIVNDFQKGDIAEGYSVSREKKESFPLTVTSAQKNPTAFYLCACGAGLPDTQYFGPGTRLTVL.

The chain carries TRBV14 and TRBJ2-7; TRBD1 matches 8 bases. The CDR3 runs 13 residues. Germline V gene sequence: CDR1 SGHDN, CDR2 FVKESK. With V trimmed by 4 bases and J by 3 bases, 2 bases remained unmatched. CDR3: CASSLDRGYEQYF. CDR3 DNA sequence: TGTGCCAGCAGCCTTGACAGGGGCTACGAGCAGTACTTC.

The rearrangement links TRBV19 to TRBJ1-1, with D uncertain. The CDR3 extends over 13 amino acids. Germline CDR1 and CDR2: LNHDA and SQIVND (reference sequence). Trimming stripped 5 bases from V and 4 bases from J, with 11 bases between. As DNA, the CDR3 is TGTGCCAGTAGTGATCAAAGAGGCACTGAAGCTTTCTTT. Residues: CASSDQRGTEAFF.

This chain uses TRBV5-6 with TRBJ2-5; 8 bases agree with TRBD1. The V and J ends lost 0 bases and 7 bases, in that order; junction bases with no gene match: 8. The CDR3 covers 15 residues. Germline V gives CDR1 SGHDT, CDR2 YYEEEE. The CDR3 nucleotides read TGTGCCAGCAGCTTGGGGGACAGGAGTTTGGGGACCCAGTACTTC. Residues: CASSLGDRSLGTQYF.

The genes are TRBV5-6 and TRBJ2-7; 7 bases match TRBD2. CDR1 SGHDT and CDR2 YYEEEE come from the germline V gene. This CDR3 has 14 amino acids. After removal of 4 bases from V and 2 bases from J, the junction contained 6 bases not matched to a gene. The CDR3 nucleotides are TGTGCCAGCAGCCCCGGACTAGGCGCCTACGAGCAGTACTTC. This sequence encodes CASSPGLGAYEQYF.

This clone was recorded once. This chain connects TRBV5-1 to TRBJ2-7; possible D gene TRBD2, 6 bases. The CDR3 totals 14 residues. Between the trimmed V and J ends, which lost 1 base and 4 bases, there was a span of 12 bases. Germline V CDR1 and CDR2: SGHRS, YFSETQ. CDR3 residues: CASSLTRGEYEQYF. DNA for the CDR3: TGCGCCAGCAGCTTGACGCGGGGAGAGTACGAGCAGTACTTC.

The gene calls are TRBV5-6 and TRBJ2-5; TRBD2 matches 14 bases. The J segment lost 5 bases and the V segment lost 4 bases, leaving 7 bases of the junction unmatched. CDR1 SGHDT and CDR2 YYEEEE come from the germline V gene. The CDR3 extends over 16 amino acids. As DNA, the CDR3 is TGTGCCAGCAGCCCCCGGACTAGCGGGGGGCGGGAGACCCAGTACTTC. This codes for CASSPRTSGGRETQYF.